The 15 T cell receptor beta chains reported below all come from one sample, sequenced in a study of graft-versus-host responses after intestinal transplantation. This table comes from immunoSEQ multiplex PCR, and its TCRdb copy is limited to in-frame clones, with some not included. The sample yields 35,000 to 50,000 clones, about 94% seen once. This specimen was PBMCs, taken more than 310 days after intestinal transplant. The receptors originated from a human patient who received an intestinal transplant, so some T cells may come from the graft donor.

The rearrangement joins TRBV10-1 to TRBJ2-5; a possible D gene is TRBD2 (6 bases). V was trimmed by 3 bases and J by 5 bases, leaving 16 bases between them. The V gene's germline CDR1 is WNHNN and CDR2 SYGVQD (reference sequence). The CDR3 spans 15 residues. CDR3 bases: TGCGCCAGCAGTGACCCGGGACTGGAGCGTGAGACCCAGTACTTC. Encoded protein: CASSDPGLERETQYF.

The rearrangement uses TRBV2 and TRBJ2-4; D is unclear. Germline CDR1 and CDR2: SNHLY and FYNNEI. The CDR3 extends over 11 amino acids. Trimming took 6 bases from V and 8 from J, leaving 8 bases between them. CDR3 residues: CASRYSHIQYF. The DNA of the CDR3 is TGTGCCAGCAGGTATTCTCACATTCAGTACTTC.

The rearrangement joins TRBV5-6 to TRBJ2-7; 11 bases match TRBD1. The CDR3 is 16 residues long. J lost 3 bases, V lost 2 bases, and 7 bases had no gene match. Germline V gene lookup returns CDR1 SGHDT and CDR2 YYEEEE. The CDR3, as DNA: TGTGCCAGCAGCTTACCCGGGACAGGGGGAGACTACGAGCAGTACTTC. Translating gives CASSLPGTGGDYEQYF.

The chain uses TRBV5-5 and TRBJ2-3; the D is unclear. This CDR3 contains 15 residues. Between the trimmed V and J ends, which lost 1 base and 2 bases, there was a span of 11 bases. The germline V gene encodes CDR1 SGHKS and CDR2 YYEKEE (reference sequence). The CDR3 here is CASSLSLLHTDTQYF. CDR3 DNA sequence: TGTGCCAGCAGCTTGAGCCTCCTGCACACAGATACGCAGTATTTT.

The CDR3 is CASSPRGGKETQYF. DNA for the CDR3: TGTGCCAGCAGCCCCCGGGGGGGGAAAGAGACCCAGTACTTC. This chain joins TRBV7-3 and TRBJ2-5; the match to TRBD2 covers 8 bases. CDR3 length: 14 residues. Unmatched junction bases numbered 5, after V lost 5 bases and J lost 3 bases. The V gene's germline CDR1 is SGHTA and CDR2 FQGTGA.

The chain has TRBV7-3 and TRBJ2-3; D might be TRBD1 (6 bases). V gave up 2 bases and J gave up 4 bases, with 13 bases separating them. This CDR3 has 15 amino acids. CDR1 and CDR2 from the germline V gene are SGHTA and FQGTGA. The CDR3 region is CASSLQAQGSDTQYF. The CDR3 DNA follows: TGTGCCAGCAGCTTACAAGCCCAGGGGTCAGATACGCAGTATTTT.

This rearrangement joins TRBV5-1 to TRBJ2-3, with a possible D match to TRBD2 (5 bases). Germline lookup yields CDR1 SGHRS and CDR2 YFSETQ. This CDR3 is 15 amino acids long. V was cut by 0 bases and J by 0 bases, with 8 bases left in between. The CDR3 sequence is CASSLAGYSTDTQYF. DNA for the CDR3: TGCGCCAGCAGCTTGGCGGGGTATAGCACAGATACGCAGTATTTT.

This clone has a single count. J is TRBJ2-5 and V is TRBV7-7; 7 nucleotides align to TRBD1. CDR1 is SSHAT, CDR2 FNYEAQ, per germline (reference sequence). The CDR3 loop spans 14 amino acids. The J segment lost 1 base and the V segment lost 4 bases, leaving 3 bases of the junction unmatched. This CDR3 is CASSWTGGQETQYF. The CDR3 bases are TGTGCCAGCAGCTGGACAGGAGGCCAAGAGACCCAGTACTTC.

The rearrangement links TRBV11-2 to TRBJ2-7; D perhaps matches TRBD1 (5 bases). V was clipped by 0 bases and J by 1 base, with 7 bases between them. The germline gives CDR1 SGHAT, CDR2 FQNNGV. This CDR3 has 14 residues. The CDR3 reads CASSLDAGSYEQYF. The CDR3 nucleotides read TGTGCCAGCAGCTTAGACGCAGGGTCCTACGAGCAGTACTTC.

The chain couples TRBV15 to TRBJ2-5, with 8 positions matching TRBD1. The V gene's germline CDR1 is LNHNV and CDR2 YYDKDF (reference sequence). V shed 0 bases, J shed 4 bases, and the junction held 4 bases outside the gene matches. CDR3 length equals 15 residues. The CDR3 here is CATSRDRTGRETQYF. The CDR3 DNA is TGTGCCACCAGCAGAGATCGGACAGGGCGAGAGACCCAGTACTTC. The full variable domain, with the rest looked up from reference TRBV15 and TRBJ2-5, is DAMVIQNPRYQVTQFGKPVTLSCSQTLNHNVMYWYQQKSSQAPKLLFHYYDKDFNNEADTPDNFQSRRPNTSFCFLDIRSPGLGDTAMYLCATSRDRTGRETQYFGPGTRLLVL.

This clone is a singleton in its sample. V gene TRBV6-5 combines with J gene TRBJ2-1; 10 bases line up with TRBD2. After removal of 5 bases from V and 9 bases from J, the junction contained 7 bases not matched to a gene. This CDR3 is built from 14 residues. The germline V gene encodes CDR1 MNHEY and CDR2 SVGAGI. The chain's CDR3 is CASSLSGGAGEQFF. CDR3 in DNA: TGTGCCAGCAGTCTGAGCGGGGGGGCCGGTGAGCAGTTCTTC.

The CDR3 DNA follows: TGTGCCAGCAGCTTCCGCAGGGTATTGGGCACAGATACGCAGTATTTT. It translates to CASSFRRVLGTDTQYF. The chain employs TRBV7-9 and TRBJ2-3, with D possibly being TRBD1 (5 bases). Trimming removed 3 bases from V and 1 base from J, with 14 bases in between. The CDR3 totals 16 residues. The germline V gene encodes CDR1 SEHNR and CDR2 FQNEAQ (reference sequence).

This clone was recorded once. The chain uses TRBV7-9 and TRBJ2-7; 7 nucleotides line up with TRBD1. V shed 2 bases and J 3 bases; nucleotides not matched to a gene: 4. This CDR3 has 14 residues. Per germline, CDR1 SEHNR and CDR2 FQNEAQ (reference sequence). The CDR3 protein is CASSLRQGYYEQYF. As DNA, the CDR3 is TGTGCCAGCAGCTTACGACAGGGCTACTACGAGCAGTACTTC.

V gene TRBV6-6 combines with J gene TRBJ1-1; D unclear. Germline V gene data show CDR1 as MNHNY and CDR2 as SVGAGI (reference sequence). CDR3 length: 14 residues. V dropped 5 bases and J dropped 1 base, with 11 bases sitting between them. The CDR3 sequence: CASSPLSENTEAFF. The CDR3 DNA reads TGTGCCAGCAGTCCGCTATCGGAGAACACTGAAGCTTTCTTT.

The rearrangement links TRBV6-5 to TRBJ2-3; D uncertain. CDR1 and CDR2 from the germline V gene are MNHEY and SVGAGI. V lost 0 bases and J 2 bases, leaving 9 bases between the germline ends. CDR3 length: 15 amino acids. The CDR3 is CASSYSQPSTDTQYF. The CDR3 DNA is TGTGCCAGCAGTTACTCGCAGCCGTCCACAGATACGCAGTATTTT.